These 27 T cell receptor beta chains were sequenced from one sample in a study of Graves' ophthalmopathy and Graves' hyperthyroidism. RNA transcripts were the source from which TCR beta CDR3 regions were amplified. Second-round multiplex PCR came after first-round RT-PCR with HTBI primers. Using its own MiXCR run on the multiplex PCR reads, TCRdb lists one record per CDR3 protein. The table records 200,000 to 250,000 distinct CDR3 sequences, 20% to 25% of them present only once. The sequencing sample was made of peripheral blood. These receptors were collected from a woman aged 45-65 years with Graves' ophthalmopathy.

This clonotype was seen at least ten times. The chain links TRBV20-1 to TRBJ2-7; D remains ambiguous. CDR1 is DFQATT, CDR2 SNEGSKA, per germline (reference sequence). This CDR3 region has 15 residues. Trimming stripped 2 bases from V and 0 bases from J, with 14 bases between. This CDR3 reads CSARKVNRNSYEQYF. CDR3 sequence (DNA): TGCAGTGCTAGAAAAGTTAACAGAAACTCCTACGAGCAGTACTTC.

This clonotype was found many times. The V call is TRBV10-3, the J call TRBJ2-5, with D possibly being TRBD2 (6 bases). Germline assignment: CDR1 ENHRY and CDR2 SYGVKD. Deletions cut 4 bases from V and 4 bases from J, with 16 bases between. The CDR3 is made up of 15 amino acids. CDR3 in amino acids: CAISALTKEGETQYF. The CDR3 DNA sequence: TGTGCCATCAGTGCTTTGACTAAGGAGGGAGAGACCCAGTACTTC.

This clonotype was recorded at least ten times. As DNA, the CDR3 is TGTGCCAGCAGTGAAAAGTACCGGGGTGCCTCCTACGAGCAGTACTTC. Translation: CASSEKYRGASYEQYF. The chain couples TRBV6-1 to TRBJ2-7; TRBD2 might be the D (5 bases). Germline V gene sequence: CDR1 MNHNS, CDR2 SASEGT. The CDR3 contains 16 residues. With 2 bases removed from V and 0 bases from J, the gap between germline ends came to 14 bases.

CDR3 nucleotide sequence: TGCAGTGTTCGGGAGAACAATCAGCCCCAGCATTTT. It specifies CSVRENNQPQHF. The V and J genes are TRBV20-1 and TRBJ1-5; D gene ambiguous. Trimming removed 7 bases from V and 3 bases from J, with 10 bases in between. The CDR3 spans 12 residues. The germline V gene has CDR1 DFQATT and CDR2 SNEGSKA (reference sequence).

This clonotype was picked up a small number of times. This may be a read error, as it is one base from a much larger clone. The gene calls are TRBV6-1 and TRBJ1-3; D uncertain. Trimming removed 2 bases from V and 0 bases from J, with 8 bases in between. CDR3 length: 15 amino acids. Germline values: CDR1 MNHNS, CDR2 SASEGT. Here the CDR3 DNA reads TGTGCCAGCAGTGAATCCAGCCTCTCTGGAAACACCATATATTTT. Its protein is CASSESSLSGNTIYF.

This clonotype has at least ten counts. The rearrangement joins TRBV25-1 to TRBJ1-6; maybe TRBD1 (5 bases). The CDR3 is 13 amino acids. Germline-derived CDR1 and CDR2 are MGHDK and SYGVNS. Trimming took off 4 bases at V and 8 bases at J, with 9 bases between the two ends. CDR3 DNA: TGTGCCAGCAGTGTAACCAGGGATTCACCCCTCCACTTT. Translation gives CASSVTRDSPLHF.

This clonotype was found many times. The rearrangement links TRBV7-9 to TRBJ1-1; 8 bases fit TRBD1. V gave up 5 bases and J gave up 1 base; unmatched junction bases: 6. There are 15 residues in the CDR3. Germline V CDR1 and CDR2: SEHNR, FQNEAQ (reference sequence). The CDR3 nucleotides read TGTGCCAGCAGCCCTGGGGACAGGCAGAACACTGAAGCTTTCTTT. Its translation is CASSPGDRQNTEAFF.

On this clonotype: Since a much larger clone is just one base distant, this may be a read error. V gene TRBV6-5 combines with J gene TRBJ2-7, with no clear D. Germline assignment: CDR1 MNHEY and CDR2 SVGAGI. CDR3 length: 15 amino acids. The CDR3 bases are TGTGTCAGCAGTTACACCTACCTGGAAGGGTACGAGCAGTACTTC. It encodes CVSSYTYLEGYEQYF.

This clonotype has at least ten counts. CDR3 region: CASSLRSGTEPSPLHF. The DNA for the CDR3 is TGTGCCAGCAGCTTAAGATCCGGGACAGAACCTTCACCCCTCCACTTT. V and J are TRBV7-8 and TRBJ1-6, with 7 positions matching TRBD1. J lost 9 bases, V lost 2 bases, and 10 bases had no gene match. This CDR3 comprises 16 residues. Germline lookup yields CDR1 SGHVS and CDR2 FQNEAQ.

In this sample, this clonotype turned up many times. The CDR3 DNA reads as TGTGCCAGCAGCTCCCAGGGGAAGTTGCTGGCGAACACTGAAGCTTTCTTT. This gives the protein CASSSQGKLLANTEAFF. V is TRBV7-9 and J is TRBJ1-1; perhaps TRBD1 as D (6 bases). In germline, CDR1 is SEHNR, CDR2 FQNEAQ (reference sequence). V was cut by 4 bases and J by 1 base, with 19 bases left in between. The CDR3 loop spans 17 amino acids. Full variable domain (missing parts from reference TRBV7-9 and TRBJ1-1): DTGVSQNPRHKITKRGQNVTFRCDPISEHNRLYWYRQTLGQGPEFLTYFQNEAQLEKSRLLSDRFSAERPKGSFSTLEIQRTEQGDSAMYLCASSSQGKLLANTEAFFGQGTRLTVV.

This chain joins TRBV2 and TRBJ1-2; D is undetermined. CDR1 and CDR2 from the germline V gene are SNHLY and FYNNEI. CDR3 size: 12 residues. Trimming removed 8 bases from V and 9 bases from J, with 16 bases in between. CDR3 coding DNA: TGTGCCAGCCACGACCCAAACAGAAGCTACACCTTC. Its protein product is CASHDPNRSYTF.

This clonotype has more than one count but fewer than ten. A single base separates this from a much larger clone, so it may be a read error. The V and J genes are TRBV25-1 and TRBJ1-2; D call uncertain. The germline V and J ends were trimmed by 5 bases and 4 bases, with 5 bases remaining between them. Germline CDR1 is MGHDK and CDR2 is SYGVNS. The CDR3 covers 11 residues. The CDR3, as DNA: TGTGCCAGCAGTTGGGGCTATGGCTACACCTTC. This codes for CASSWGYGYTF.

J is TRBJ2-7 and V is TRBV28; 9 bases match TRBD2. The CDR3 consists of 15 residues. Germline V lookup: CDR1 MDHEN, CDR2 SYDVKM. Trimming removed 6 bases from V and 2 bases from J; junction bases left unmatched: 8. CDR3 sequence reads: CASSLLAGRTYEQYF. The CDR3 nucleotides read TGTGCCAGCAGCTTGCTAGCGGGACGCACCTACGAGCAGTACTTC.

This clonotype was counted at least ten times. As DNA, the CDR3 is TGTGCCAGCAGTGATGCAGGGGATTACGAGCAGTACTTC. This translates into CASSDAGDYEQYF. V is TRBV2 and J is TRBJ2-7; D is possibly TRBD1 (6 bases). The CDR3 is 13 residues long. Germline V gene sequence: CDR1 SNHLY, CDR2 FYNNEI. The V end was cut by 3 bases, the J end by 4 bases, with 10 bases between.

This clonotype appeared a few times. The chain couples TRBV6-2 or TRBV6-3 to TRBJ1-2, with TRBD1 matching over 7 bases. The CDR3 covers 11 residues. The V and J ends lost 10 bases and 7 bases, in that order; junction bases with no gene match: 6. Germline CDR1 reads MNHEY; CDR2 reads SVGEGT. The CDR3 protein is CATSRGVGYTF. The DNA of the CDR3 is TGTGCCACCTCCAGGGGGGTTGGCTACACCTTC.

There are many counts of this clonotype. The CDR3 DNA sequence: TGTGCCAGCACACAGGGAACCTACGAGCAGTACTTC. Its protein is CASTQGTYEQYF. The chain links TRBV28 to TRBJ2-7, with a weak D call TRBD1 (6 bases). The germline gives CDR1 MDHEN, CDR2 SYDVKM. This CDR3 is 12 amino acids long. V gave up 7 bases and J gave up 2 bases, with 9 bases separating them.

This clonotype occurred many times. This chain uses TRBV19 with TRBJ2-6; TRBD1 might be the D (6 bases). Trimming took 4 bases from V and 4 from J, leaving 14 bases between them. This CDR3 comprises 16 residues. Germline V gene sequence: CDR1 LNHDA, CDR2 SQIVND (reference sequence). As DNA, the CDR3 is TGTGCCAGTAGTAAAAACAGGGTACCCGGGGCCAACGTCCTGACTTTC. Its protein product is CASSKNRVPGANVLTF.

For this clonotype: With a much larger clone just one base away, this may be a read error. The CDR3 loop is CASSSSTAGGTKAFF. CDR3 sequence (DNA): TGTGCCAGCAGCTCTTCGACCGCGGGGGGGACTAAAGCTTTCTTT. The genes are TRBV11-3 and TRBJ1-1; tentative D call: TRBD1 (5 bases). Germline V gives CDR1 SGHNT, CDR2 YENEEA. V was cut by 4 bases and J by 9 bases, with 21 bases left in between. There are 15 residues in the CDR3.

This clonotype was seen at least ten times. The CDR3 region is CASSPRGGTGELFF. The CDR3 nucleotides read TGTGCCAGCAGCCCGAGGGGTGGCACCGGGGAGCTGTTTTTT. The chain is built from TRBV9 and TRBJ2-2; D may be TRBD1 or TRBD2 (5 bases each). With 4 bases removed from V and 4 bases from J, the gap between germline ends came to 11 bases. The CDR3 totals 14 residues. Germline V gene sequence: CDR1 SGDLS, CDR2 YYNGEE. The full variable domain, in which reference TRBV9 and TRBJ2-2 provide the parts outside the CDR3, is DSGVTQTPKHLITATGQRVTLRCSPRSGDLSVYWYQQSLDQGLQFLIQYYNGEERAKGNILERFSAQQFPDLHSELNLSSLELGDSALYFCASSPRGGTGELFFGEGSRLTVL.

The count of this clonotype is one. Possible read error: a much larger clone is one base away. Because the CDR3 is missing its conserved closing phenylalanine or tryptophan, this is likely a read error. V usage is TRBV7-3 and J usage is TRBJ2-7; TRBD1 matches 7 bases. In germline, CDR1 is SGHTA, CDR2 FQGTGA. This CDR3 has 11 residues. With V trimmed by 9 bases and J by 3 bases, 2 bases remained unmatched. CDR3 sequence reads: CARRGLYEQYL. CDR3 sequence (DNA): TGTGCCAGGAGGGGGCTCTACGAGCAGTACCTC.

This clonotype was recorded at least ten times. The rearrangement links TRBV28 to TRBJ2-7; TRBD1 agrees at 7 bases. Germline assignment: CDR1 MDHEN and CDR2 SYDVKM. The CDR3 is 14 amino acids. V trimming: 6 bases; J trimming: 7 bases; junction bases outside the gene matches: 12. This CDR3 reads CASRNRDSNGEQYF. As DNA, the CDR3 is TGTGCCAGCAGAAACAGGGACAGCAACGGGGAGCAGTACTTC.

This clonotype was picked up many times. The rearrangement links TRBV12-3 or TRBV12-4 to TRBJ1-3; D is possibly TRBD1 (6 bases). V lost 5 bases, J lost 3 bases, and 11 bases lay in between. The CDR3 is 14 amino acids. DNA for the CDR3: TGTGCCAGCAGTCCAGGGGCCGGTGGAAACACCATATATTTT. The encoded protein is CASSPGAGGNTIYF.

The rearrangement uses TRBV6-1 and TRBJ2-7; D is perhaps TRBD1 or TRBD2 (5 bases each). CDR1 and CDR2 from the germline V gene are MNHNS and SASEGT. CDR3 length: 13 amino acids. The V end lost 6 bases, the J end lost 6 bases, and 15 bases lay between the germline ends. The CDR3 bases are TGTGCCAGCAGCGCGATCACGAGGGGCGAGCAGTACTTC. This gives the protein CASSAITRGEQYF.

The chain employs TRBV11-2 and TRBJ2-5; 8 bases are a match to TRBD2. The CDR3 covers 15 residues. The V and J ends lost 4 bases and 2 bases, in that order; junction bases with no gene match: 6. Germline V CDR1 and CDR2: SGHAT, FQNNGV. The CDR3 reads CASSSIGLAQETQYF. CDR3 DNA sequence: TGTGCCAGCAGCTCCATTGGACTAGCTCAAGAGACCCAGTACTTC.

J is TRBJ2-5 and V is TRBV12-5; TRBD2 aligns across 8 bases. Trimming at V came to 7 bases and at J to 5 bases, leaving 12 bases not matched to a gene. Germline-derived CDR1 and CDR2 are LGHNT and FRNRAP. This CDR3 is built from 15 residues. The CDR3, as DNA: TGTGCTAGTGCCATAAGCGGGAGAGGGGGGGAGACCCAGTACTTC. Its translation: CASAISGRGGETQYF.

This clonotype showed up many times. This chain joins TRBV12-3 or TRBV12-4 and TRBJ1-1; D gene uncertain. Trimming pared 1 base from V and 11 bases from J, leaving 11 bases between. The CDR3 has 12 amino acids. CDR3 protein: CASSLEGPGAFF. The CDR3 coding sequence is TGTGCCAGCAGTTTAGAGGGCCCCGGGGCTTTCTTT.

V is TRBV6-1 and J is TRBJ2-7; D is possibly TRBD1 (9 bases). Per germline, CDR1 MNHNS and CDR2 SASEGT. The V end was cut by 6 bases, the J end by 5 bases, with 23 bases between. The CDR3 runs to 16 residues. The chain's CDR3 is CASRKGTGREADEQYF. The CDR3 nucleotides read TGTGCCAGCAGAAAGGGGACAGGGCGGGAGGCGGACGAGCAGTACTTC.